This T cell receptor (beta chain) appears in the sequencing data of a study of blood T cell repertoires in COVID-19. Overall study context: Samples of COVID-19 (acute and convalescent) were obtained from the United States, Italy and Spain. In each case, the material was cDNA or gDNA derived from T cells, B-cell-depleted T cells, or PBMCs.

The germline V gene has CDR1 SEHNR and CDR2 FQNEAQ (reference sequence). The CDR3 is made up of 15 amino acids. The germline V and J ends were trimmed by 4 bases and 6 bases, with 18 bases remaining between them. In the authors' methods: Counts of nucleated cells, estimated from reference gene primer amplification, were obtained. TCRdb's copy holds only in-frame clones and misses some; the assay was immunoSEQ multiplex PCR. V, J and clone size are those of that table, while D and trimming were read from the DNA. The data contain fewer than 300,000 clones, about 87% of them singletons. This receptor was taken from a man aged 55 to 70 who had recovered from COVID-19. V and J are TRBV7-9 and TRBJ1-2; D may be TRBD1 (6 bases). Sequenced: peripheral blood. CDR3 in amino acids: CASSSSGGRGDGYTF. The CDR3 DNA sequence: TGTGCCAGCAGCTCTTCGGGGGGCAGAGGGGATGGCTACACCTTC.